This TCR beta chain is drawn from a study of T cells in Graves' hyperthyroidism and ophthalmopathy. Regions amplified from RNA transcripts were the TCR beta CDR3 regions. Researchers ran a first-round RT-PCR on the TCR CDR3 using the HTBI primer set. TCRdb independently ran MiXCR on the multiplex PCR reads; one entry per CDR3 protein. The table shows 90,000 to 120,000 distinct CDR3 sequences, with roughly 15% occurring only once. This CDR3 is 16 amino acids long. In germline, CDR1 is SGHAT, CDR2 FQNNGV. Trimming stripped 3 bases from V and 4 bases from J, with 18 bases between. The table lists this clonotype with many counts.

Source material: blood. This TCR was sampled from a woman between 45 and 65 years old with Graves' hyperthyroidism. The chain couples TRBV11-2 to TRBJ2-5, with TRBD2 as a possible D gene (5 bases). CDR3 amino acids: CASSFRLLGTSETQYF. The CDR3 bases are TGTGCCAGCAGCTTCCGATTACTAGGCACGTCAGAGACCCAGTACTTC.